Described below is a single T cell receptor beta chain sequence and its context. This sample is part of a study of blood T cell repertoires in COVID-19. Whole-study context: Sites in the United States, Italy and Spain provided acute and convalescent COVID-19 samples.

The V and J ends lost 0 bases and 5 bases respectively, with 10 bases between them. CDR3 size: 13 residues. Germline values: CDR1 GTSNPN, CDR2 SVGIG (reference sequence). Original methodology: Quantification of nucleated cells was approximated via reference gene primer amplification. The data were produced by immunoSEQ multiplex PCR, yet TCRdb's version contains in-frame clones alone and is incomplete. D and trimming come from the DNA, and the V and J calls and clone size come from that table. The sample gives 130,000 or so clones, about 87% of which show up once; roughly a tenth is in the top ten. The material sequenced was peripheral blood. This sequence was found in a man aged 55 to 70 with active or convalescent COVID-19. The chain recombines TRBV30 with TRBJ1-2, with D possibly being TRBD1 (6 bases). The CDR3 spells CAWSVQGLYGYTF. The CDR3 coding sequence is TGTGCCTGGAGTGTACAGGGACTATATGGCTACACCTTC.